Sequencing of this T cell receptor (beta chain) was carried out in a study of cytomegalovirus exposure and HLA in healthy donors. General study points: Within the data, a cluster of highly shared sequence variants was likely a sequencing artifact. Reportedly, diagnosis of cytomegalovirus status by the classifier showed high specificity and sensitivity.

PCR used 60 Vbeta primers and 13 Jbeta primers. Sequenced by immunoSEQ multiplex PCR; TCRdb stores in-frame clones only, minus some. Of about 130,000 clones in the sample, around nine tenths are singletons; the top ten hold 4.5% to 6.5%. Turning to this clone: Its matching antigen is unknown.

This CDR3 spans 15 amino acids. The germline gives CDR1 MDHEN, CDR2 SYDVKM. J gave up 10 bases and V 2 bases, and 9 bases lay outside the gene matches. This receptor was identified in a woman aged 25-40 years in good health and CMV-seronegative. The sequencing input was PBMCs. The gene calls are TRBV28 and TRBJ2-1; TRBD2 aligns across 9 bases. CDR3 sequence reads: CASSLGAGGPLEQFF. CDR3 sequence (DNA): TGTGCCAGCAGTTTAGGGGCGGGAGGGCCGCTAGAGCAGTTCTTC.